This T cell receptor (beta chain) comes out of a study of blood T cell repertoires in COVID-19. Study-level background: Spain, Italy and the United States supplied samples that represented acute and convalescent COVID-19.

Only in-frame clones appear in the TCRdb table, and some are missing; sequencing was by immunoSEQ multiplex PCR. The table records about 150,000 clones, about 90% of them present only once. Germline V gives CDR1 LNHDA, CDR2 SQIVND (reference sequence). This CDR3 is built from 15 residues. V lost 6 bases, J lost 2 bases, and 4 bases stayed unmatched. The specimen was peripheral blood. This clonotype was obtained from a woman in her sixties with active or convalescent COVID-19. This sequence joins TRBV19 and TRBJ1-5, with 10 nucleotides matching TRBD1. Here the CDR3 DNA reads TGTGCCAGTAGCCAAGGACAGGGGGGCAATCAGCCCCAGCATTTT. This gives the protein CASSQGQGGNQPQHF. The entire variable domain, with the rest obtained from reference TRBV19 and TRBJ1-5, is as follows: DGGITQSPKYLFRKEGQNVTLSCEQNLNHDAMYWYRQDPGQGLRLIYYSQIVNDFQKGDIAEGYSVSREKKESFPLTVTSAQKNPTAFYLCASSQGQGGNQPQHFGDGTRLSIL.